Each of the 13 T cell receptor beta chains below was sequenced from the same sample in a study of vaccination and CD4 T cells after COVID-19. Treatment indicated: roughly 10-day PBMC culture with coronavirus spike peptide pools or control peptides (ViraFEST assay). Samples of CD4+ T cells were obtained from the unexposed donor before the COVID-19 pandemic (2011-2018). These receptors have no known antigen. Cultured CD4+ T-cell DNA underwent Oncomine TCR Beta short-read sequencing. A single record per CDR3 protein comes from TCRdb applying MiXCR to the PCR reads. The table records over 7,000 distinct CDR3 sequences, roughly 35% of them present only once. Specimen: CD4+ T cells from blood, cultured in vitro. These receptors all come from a human donor in good health.

This clonotype appeared a few times. V and J are TRBV7-4 and TRBJ2-2; D ambiguous. The CDR3 loop spans 12 amino acids. Trimming took off 5 bases at V and 7 bases at J, with 8 bases between the two ends. Germline CDR1 is SGHVT and CDR2 is SQSDAQ. The CDR3 protein is CASSPNGGELFF. CDR3 nucleotide sequence: TGTGCCAGCAGCCCGAACGGCGGGGAGCTGTTTTTT.

This rearrangement joins TRBV9 to TRBJ1-1; the match to TRBD1 covers 9 bases. V was pared by 4 bases and J by 1 base, with 2 bases of the junction left unmatched. CDR1 is SGDLS and CDR2 is YYNGEE in the germline V gene. This CDR3 comprises 14 residues. The CDR3 coding sequence is TGTGCCAGCAGCCCGACAGGGGGGAACACTGAAGCTTTCTTT. As protein: CASSPTGGNTEAFF.

This clonotype was seen a single time. V usage is TRBV6-1 and J usage is TRBJ1-1; 7 bases fit TRBD1. The CDR3 is 15 amino acids. Germline lookup yields CDR1 MNHNS and CDR2 SASEGT. Losses at the gene ends were 2 bases for V and 2 bases for J; bases not matched to a gene: 5. The DNA for the CDR3 is TGTGCCAGCAGTGAATTACAGGGGTACAACACTGAAGCTTTCTTT. Residues: CASSELQGYNTEAFF.

The rearrangement joins TRBV30 to TRBJ1-1; D uncertain. V lost 0 bases to trimming and J lost 8 bases, with 10 bases between them. This CDR3 is built from 12 residues. Germline-derived CDR1 and CDR2 are GTSNPN and SVGIG (reference sequence). The CDR3 sequence is CAWSVGMLEAFF. The CDR3 DNA is TGTGCCTGGAGTGTGGGCATGCTAGAAGCTTTCTTT.

In its sample, this clonotype ranks as medium-sized (0.01 to 0.1%). The J gene is TRBJ1-2, the V gene TRBV15; D is ambiguous. The length of the CDR3 is 12 residues. Per germline, CDR1 LNHNV and CDR2 YYDKDF (reference sequence). V lost 0 bases and J lost 5, with 4 bases in between. The CDR3: CATSRDGYGYTF. The CDR3 region has the DNA TGTGCCACCAGCAGAGACGGGTATGGCTACACCTTC.

The genes are TRBV2 and TRBJ1-2, with D unresolved. The CDR3 has 19 residues. Germline CDR1 reads SNHLY; CDR2 reads FYNNEI. Trimming stripped 11 bases from V and 4 bases from J, with 35 bases between. CDR3 amino acids: CACTDLGLPLLGAIYGYTF. DNA for the CDR3: TGTGCCTGCACCGACCTTGGACTTCCACTACTAGGAGCTATCTATGGCTACACCTTC.

The rearrangement links TRBV20-1 to TRBJ2-1; 12 positions match TRBD2. Trimming took 5 bases from V and 8 from J; bases not matched to a gene: 10. The CDR3 length is 15 residues. Germline-derived CDR1 and CDR2 are DFQATT and SNEGSKA (reference sequence). CDR3 DNA: TGCAGTGCTTCTCCCGCTAGCGGGGGGGCATATGAGCAGTTCTTC. Its protein product is CSASPASGGAYEQFF.

This clonotype is categorized as medium-sized. The rearrangement uses TRBV2 and TRBJ2-7; perhaps TRBD1 as D (5 bases). V dropped 6 bases and J dropped 3 bases, with 12 bases sitting between them. CDR3 length: 13 residues. Germline CDR1 is SNHLY and CDR2 is FYNNEI. The CDR3 protein is CASSLDSYYEQYF. The CDR3 DNA reads as TGTGCCAGCAGCCTTGACAGTTACTACGAGCAGTACTTC.

This clonotype came up a few times. The genes are TRBV10-3 and TRBJ1-1, with a possible D match to TRBD1 (6 bases). The germline V and J ends were trimmed by 7 bases and 1 base, with 16 bases remaining between them. This CDR3 has 15 residues. From germline, CDR1 is ENHRY and CDR2 SYGVKD. CDR3 amino acids: CAITPRGDGNTEAFF. CDR3 bases: TGTGCCATCACCCCGAGGGGGGATGGGAACACTGAAGCTTTCTTT.

The CDR3 is CASSPRQPTGELFF. CDR3 DNA: TGTGCCAGCTCACCCAGACAGCCCACCGGGGAGCTGTTTTTT. This chain uses TRBV18 with TRBJ2-2, with a weak D call TRBD1 (5 bases). Trimming pared 3 bases from V and 4 bases from J, leaving 9 bases between. Germline CDR1 reads KGHSH; CDR2 reads LQKENI. The CDR3 runs to 14 residues. The whole variable domain, filled in from reference TRBV18 and TRBJ2-2, reads NAGVMQNPRHLVRRRGQEARLRCSPMKGHSHVYWYRQLPEEGLKFMVYLQKENIIDESGMPKERFSAEFPKEGPSILRIQQVVRGDSAAYFCASSPRQPTGELFFGEGSRLTVL.

The J gene is TRBJ2-3, the V gene TRBV24-1; D may match TRBD1 or TRBD2 (7 bases each). V was pared by 4 bases and J by 2 bases, with 12 bases between. This CDR3 region has 15 residues. Germline values: CDR1 KGHDR, CDR2 SFDVKD. The CDR3 region is CATSEAGQNTDTQYF. Written as DNA, the CDR3 is TGTGCCACCAGTGAAGCGGGACAGAACACAGATACGCAGTATTTT.

CDR3 sequence (DNA): TGTGCCTTCCTCGAGCGGGGGGGGGGCACAGATACGCAGTATTTT. Its protein is CAFLERGGGTDTQYF. The chain recombines TRBV2 with TRBJ2-3; TRBD2 agrees at 10 bases. Losses at the gene ends were 11 bases for V and 1 base for J; bases not matched to a gene: 9. Germline V gene lookup returns CDR1 SNHLY and CDR2 FYNNEI. The CDR3 length is 15 residues.

This clonotype was detected only a few times. V is TRBV20-1 and J is TRBJ2-3, with unresolved D. CDR1 and CDR2 from the germline V gene are DFQATT and SNEGSKA (reference sequence). V was pared by 3 bases and J by 2 bases, with 18 bases between. This CDR3 has 16 amino acids. The CDR3 DNA is TGCAGTGCTAGTGACTCTGGCAAATCTAACACAGATACGCAGTATTTT. As protein: CSASDSGKSNTDTQYF.